The T cell receptor beta chain under discussion was sequenced for a study of cytotoxic CD8 clonotypes in ibrutinib-treated CLL. The wider study: Over 10 relapsed/refractory, roughly 15 treatment-naive; roughly 17 IGHV unmutated.

V was trimmed by 4 bases and J by 3 bases, leaving 11 bases between them. Germline V CDR1 and CDR2: SGHDT, YYEEEE. This CDR3 is built from 15 residues. Points from the study as a whole: Sustained-remission and progressing patients had different sampling times.

Turning to this clone: The antigen remains unidentified.

Generated by immunoSEQ multiplex PCR, the TCRdb table keeps only in-frame clones and is missing some. The sample carries 20,000 to 25,000 clones, 55% to 85% recorded once. This sequence joins TRBV5-6 and TRBJ2-6, with a tentative D call TRBD2 (6 bases). Sequencing was performed on PBMCs, taken after 12 months of ibrutinib treatment. The source is a human donor with chronic lymphocytic leukemia. In DNA form, the CDR3 reads TGTGCCAGCAGCCCTCTAGCGTATGGGGCCAACGTCCTGACTTTC. Translation: CASSPLAYGANVLTF.